Below, 16 T cell receptor beta chains from the same sample are listed, as sequenced in a study of cytomegalovirus exposure and HLA in healthy donors. Assay: immunoSEQ multiplex PCR; the TCRdb copy retains only in-frame clones and omits some. The top ten clones hold approximately 22% of a sample with over 75,000 clones, 85% of them seen once. Material: PBMCs. The source of these receptors is a young man in good health and CMV-seropositive.

The rearrangement uses TRBV19 and TRBJ1-2, with TRBD1 matching 8 bases. The length of the CDR3 is 15 residues. Germline loops: CDR1 LNHDA, CDR2 SQIVND (reference sequence). V dropped 4 bases and J dropped 0; count of bases not matched to a gene: 4. The CDR3 DNA is TGTGCCAGTAGTACGGGACAGGCATCTAACTATGGCTACACCTTC. Translated: CASSTGQASNYGYTF.

This clone was counted ten times or more. The chain couples TRBV29-1 to TRBJ1-1; tentative D call: TRBD1 (6 bases). V was pared by 3 bases and J by 5 bases, with 16 bases between. The germline V gene has CDR1 SQVTM and CDR2 ANQGSEA. The CDR3 loop spans 14 amino acids. CDR3: CSVDLAWGRTEAFF. CDR3 nucleotide sequence: TGCAGCGTTGATCTTGCGTGGGGGCGGACTGAAGCTTTCTTT.

The chain employs TRBV5-6 and TRBJ2-7; TRBD2 is a possible D gene (6 bases). Deletions cut 1 base from V and 7 bases from J, with 15 bases between. The germline gives CDR1 SGHDT, CDR2 YYEEEE. The CDR3 extends over 14 amino acids. CDR3 in amino acids: CASSLSGGSGEQYV. The CDR3, as DNA: TGTGCCAGCAGCTTGTCCGGGGGTTCTGGGGAGCAGTACGTC.

The chain couples TRBV28 to TRBJ2-3; 8 positions match TRBD1. Germline assignment: CDR1 MDHEN and CDR2 SYDVKM. CDR3 length equals 16 residues. Trimming took 3 bases from V and 4 from J; bases not matched to a gene: 9. The CDR3 DNA is TGTGCCAGCAGTTTCGAAACAGGGGGTCGGGCAGATACGCAGTATTTT. Its protein is CASSFETGGRADTQYF.

This sequence joins TRBV18 and TRBJ1-5; D may be TRBD1 (5 bases). With 3 bases removed from V and 5 bases from J, the gap between germline ends came to 11 bases. The CDR3 is 14 residues long. In germline, CDR1 is KGHSH, CDR2 LQKENI. The CDR3 DNA follows: TGTGCCAGCTCACCCGGTTTAGGGGATCAGCCCCAGCATTTT. It codes for CASSPGLGDQPQHF.

The chain couples TRBV10-2 to TRBJ2-4; 9 bases map to TRBD1. V was clipped by 5 bases and J by 7 bases; unmatched bases: 12. This CDR3 has 16 residues. Germline assignment: CDR1 WSHSY and CDR2 SAAADI. The DNA for the CDR3 is TGCGCCAGCAGTCAATCCCTACAGGGGGCGGCTAACATTCAGTACTTC. It encodes CASSQSLQGAANIQYF.

This clone was observed a single time. The chain recombines TRBV5-6 with TRBJ2-1, with TRBD2 matching over 11 bases. The CDR3 has 15 residues. With V trimmed by 3 bases and J by 2 bases, 1 base remained unmatched. Germline CDR1 is SGHDT and CDR2 is YYEEEE. The CDR3 nucleotides are TGTGCCAGCAGCTGGGGACTAGCGGCCTACAATGAGCAGTTCTTC. The encoded protein is CASSWGLAAYNEQFF. The entire variable domain, with the rest obtained from reference TRBV5-6 and TRBJ2-1, is as follows: DAGVTQSPTHLIKTRGQQVTLRCSPKSGHDTVSWYQQALGQGPQFIFQYYEEEERQRGNFPDRFSGHQFPNYSSELNVNALLLGDSALYLCASSWGLAAYNEQFFGPGTRLTVL.

This clone was seen a single time. This chain joins TRBV15 and TRBJ2-7, with 9 nucleotides matching TRBD1. The CDR3 has 13 amino acids. J gave up 4 bases and V 4 bases, and 2 bases lay outside the gene matches. Germline V gene data show CDR1 as LNHNV and CDR2 as YYDKDF (reference sequence). The CDR3 nucleotides read TGTGCCACCAGCACACAGGGGGCGTACGAGCAGTACTTC. It specifies CATSTQGAYEQYF. The entire variable domain, with the rest obtained from reference TRBV15 and TRBJ2-7, is as follows: DAMVIQNPRYQVTQFGKPVTLSCSQTLNHNVMYWYQQKSSQAPKLLFHYYDKDFNNEADTPDNFQSRRPNTSFCFLDIRSPGLGDTAMYLCATSTQGAYEQYFGPGTRLTVT.

This chain uses TRBV4-2 with TRBJ1-2; TRBD1 matches at 7 bases. The V segment lost 4 bases and the J segment 7 bases; nucleotides outside the gene matches: 9. Germline V gene lookup returns CDR1 LGHNA and CDR2 YNFKEQ. This CDR3 is 14 amino acids long. CDR3 sequence: CASSPYDRAGGYTF. In DNA form, the CDR3 reads TGTGCCAGCAGCCCCTACGACAGGGCGGGTGGCTACACCTTC.

The chain uses TRBV11-1 and TRBJ2-5; 8 positions match TRBD2. The CDR3 has 16 amino acids. The germline CDR1 and CDR2 sequences are SGHAT and FQDESV (reference sequence). V gave up 5 bases and J gave up 5 bases; unmatched junction bases: 13. The CDR3 region is CASSPYLTGGRETQYF. Written as DNA, the CDR3 is TGTGCCAGCAGCCCGTACCTAACAGGCGGGAGGGAGACCCAGTACTTC. The full variable domain, in which reference TRBV11-1 and TRBJ2-5 provide the parts outside the CDR3, is EAEVAQSPRYKITEKSQAVAFWCDPISGHATLYWYRQILGQGPELLVQFQDESVVDDSQLPKDRFSAERLKGVDSTLKIQPAELGDSAMYLCASSPYLTGGRETQYFGPGTRLLVL.

The chain recombines TRBV7-9 with TRBJ2-1, with unresolved D. The V gene lost 2 bases and the J gene lost 5 bases, with 7 bases spanning the gap. CDR3 length equals 13 residues. CDR1 SEHNR and CDR2 FQNEAQ come from the germline V gene (reference sequence). This CDR3 is CASSLTPDNEQFF. In DNA, the CDR3 is TGTGCCAGCAGCTTAACTCCGGACAATGAGCAGTTCTTC.

As concerns this clone: The germline gene is not matched at one end of the junction; a read error may be the cause. The chain combines TRBV2 with TRBJ2-3, with no clear D. Looked up from germline, CDR1 is SNHLY and CDR2 is FYNNEI. This CDR3 spans 9 amino acids. The CDR3 region is CVSSPNADF. In nucleotides, the CDR3 is TGTGTCAGCAGCCCAAATGCGGATTTT.

The chain's CDR3 is CASSEGNGYTF. In nucleotides, the CDR3 is TGTGCCAGCAGTGAGGGAAATGGCTACACCTTC. The chain is built from TRBV27 and TRBJ1-2; D uncertain. Germline CDR1 MNHEY, CDR2 SMNVEV (reference sequence). V lost 5 bases to trimming and J lost 6 bases, with 7 bases between them. This CDR3 has 11 amino acids.

This chain connects TRBV6-6 to TRBJ1-3; D uncertain. Germline CDR1 MNHNY, CDR2 SVGAGI (reference sequence). V lost 7 bases, J lost 4 bases, and 8 bases lay in between. The CDR3 spans 12 residues. DNA for the CDR3: TGTGCCAGCAAGGGAGACGGAAACACCATATATTTT. Translation gives CASKGDGNTIYF.

The CDR3 DNA reads as TGTGCCAGCAGCGTGGGTGCCGGGAGCACCGGTGCTACGCAGTATTTT. It translates to CASSVGAGSTGATQYF. The V gene is TRBV5-4, the J gene TRBJ2-3, with a tentative D call TRBD2 (6 bases). Germline V lookup: CDR1 SGHNT, CDR2 YYREEE (reference sequence). The CDR3 totals 16 residues. Between the trimmed V and J ends, which lost 4 bases and 8 bases, there was a span of 23 bases.

The rearrangement joins TRBV30 to TRBJ2-7; D is unclear. V was clipped by 0 bases and J by 0 bases, with 15 bases between them. The CDR3 totals 16 residues. In germline, CDR1 is GTSNPN, CDR2 SVGIG (reference sequence). The CDR3 loop reads CAWSVLPPISSYEQYF. In DNA form, the CDR3 reads TGTGCCTGGAGTGTACTCCCACCAATAAGCTCCTACGAGCAGTACTTC. The full variable domain, in which reference TRBV30 and TRBJ2-7 provide the parts outside the CDR3, is SQTIHQWPATLVQPVGSPLSLECTVEGTSNPNLYWYRQAAGRGLQLLFYSVGIGQISSEVPQNLSASRPQDRQFILSSKKLLLSDSGFYLCAWSVLPPISSYEQYFGPGTRLTVT.